One and the same sample provided the 15 T cell receptor beta chains below, sequenced in a study of T cells after somatic rescue of genetic block. The protocol was immunoSEQ multiplex PCR, while the TCRdb copy is restricted to in-frame clones and leaves out a portion. The repertoire holds approximately 71,000 clones, with around 90% as singletons. Sequenced: peripheral blood mononuclear cells (PBMCs). The receptors derive from a man aged 40-49 years.

The rearrangement uses TRBV18 and TRBJ1-2; no clear D. Trimming left V 3 bases short and J 8 bases short, with 10 bases between. This CDR3 has 12 amino acids. Germline V gene data show CDR1 as KGHSH and CDR2 as LQKENI. Here the CDR3 DNA reads TGTGCCAGCTCACCCATGAAGGACGGCTACACCTTC. Translated: CASSPMKDGYTF.

This clone was counted a single time. The V call is TRBV11-2, the J call TRBJ2-5; 7 nucleotides match TRBD2. Trimming cost V 4 bases and J 2 bases; bases outside gene matches: 4. CDR1 is SGHAT, CDR2 FQNNGV, per germline. The CDR3 length is 14 residues. CDR3 in DNA: TGTGCCAGCAGCTCGTGGGGGGGACAAGAGACCCAGTACTTC. This sequence encodes CASSSWGGQETQYF.

The chain combines TRBV11-3 with TRBJ1-5; no reliable D call. V was cut by 7 bases and J by 2 bases, with 24 bases left in between. Looked up from germline, CDR1 is SGHNT and CDR2 is YENEEA. The CDR3 consists of 18 residues. CDR3 in DNA: TGTGCCAGCACGCTTTTAGACCCTATGGGCTTTTGCAATCAGCCCCAGCATTTT. Translating gives CASTLLDPMGFCNQPQHF. Together with reference TRBV11-3 and TRBJ1-5, the CDR3 gives the full variable domain: EAGVVQSPRYKIIEKKQPVAFWCNPISGHNTLYWYLQNLGQGPELLIRYENEEAVDDSQLPKDRFSAERLKGVDSTLKIQPAELGDSAVYLCASTLLDPMGFCNQPQHFGDGTRLSIL.

This clone was counted a few times. The gene calls are TRBV19 and TRBJ1-1; D call uncertain. This CDR3 is 11 amino acids long. The V and J ends lost 4 bases and 6 bases respectively, with 6 bases between them. Germline V gene sequence: CDR1 LNHDA, CDR2 SQIVND (reference sequence). CDR3 protein: CASSRVAEAFF. CDR3 nucleotides: TGTGCCAGTAGTAGGGTTGCTGAAGCTTTCTTT.

Regarding this clone: Additional DNA sequences in this sample encode the identical CDR3. The rearrangement uses TRBV6-6 and TRBJ1-6; D uncertain. The CDR3 contains 11 residues. V was cut by 6 bases and J by 6 bases, with 3 bases left in between. Germline V lookup: CDR1 MNHNY, CDR2 SVGAGI (reference sequence). In DNA form, the CDR3 reads TGTGCCAGCAGCCTTAATTCACCCCTCCACTTT. Its translation: CASSLNSPLHF.

This chain joins TRBV7-6 and TRBJ2-7; D might be TRBD2 (5 bases). V was pared by 1 base and J by 0 bases, with 10 bases between. Germline CDR1 is SGHVS and CDR2 is FNYEAQ. The CDR3 extends over 15 amino acids. CDR3 bases: TGTGCCAGCAGCTTAGAGATTAGCGTCTCCTACGAGCAGTACTTC. Its translation is CASSLEISVSYEQYF.

This clone was observed a single time. The chain links TRBV27 to TRBJ2-7; 8 bases match TRBD2. The V and J ends lost 8 bases and 0 bases, in that order; junction bases with no gene match: 9. The CDR3 covers 15 residues. Germline V gene lookup returns CDR1 MNHEY and CDR2 SMNVEV (reference sequence). CDR3 residues: CASALAGGLSYEQYF. CDR3 nucleotide sequence: TGTGCCAGCGCACTGGCGGGAGGCCTCTCCTACGAGCAGTACTTC.

The gene calls are TRBV6-5 and TRBJ2-2; D remains ambiguous. V was clipped by 0 bases and J by 6 bases, with 14 bases between them. The germline gives CDR1 MNHEY, CDR2 SVGAGI. This CDR3 is built from 16 residues. The CDR3 nucleotides read TGTGCCAGCAGTTACTCTTGGGAACCCGCCGCCGGGGAGCTGTTTTTT. This translates into CASSYSWEPAAGELFF.

V usage is TRBV6-5 and J usage is TRBJ2-7; D gene uncertain. Trimming took off 0 bases at V and 2 bases at J, with 8 bases between the two ends. This CDR3 region has 14 residues. The germline CDR1 and CDR2 sequences are MNHEY and SVGAGI. The CDR3 protein is CASSYSAGTYEQYF. In DNA, the CDR3 is TGTGCCAGCAGTTACTCGGCAGGCACCTACGAGCAGTACTTC.

The rearrangement uses TRBV10-3 and TRBJ2-7, with D hard to call. V lost 3 bases and J 0 bases, leaving 15 bases between the germline ends. Germline V lookup: CDR1 ENHRY, CDR2 SYGVKD. The CDR3 totals 16 residues. Written as DNA, the CDR3 is TGTGCCATCAGTGACCCCCAGTTCAGTAACTCCTACGAGCAGTACTTC. As protein: CAISDPQFSNSYEQYF.

The CDR3 here is CASSRGQGYYGYTF. CDR3 sequence (DNA): TGTGCCAGCAGCCGCGGACAGGGGTACTATGGCTACACCTTC. The chain links TRBV5-8 to TRBJ1-2; 9 nucleotides match TRBD1. Per germline, CDR1 SGHTS and CDR2 YDEGEE. The CDR3 is 14 residues long. The junction had 4 bases not matched to a gene; V was cut back by 4 bases and J by 3 bases. The variable domain in full, with the rest retrieved from reference TRBV5-8 and TRBJ1-2, is EAGVTQSPTHLIKTRGQQATLRCSPISGHTSVYWYQQALGLGLQFLLWYDEGEERNRGNFPPRFSGRQFPNYSSELNVNALELEDSALYLCASSRGQGYYGYTFGSGTRLTVV.

The J gene is TRBJ1-2, the V gene TRBV29-1; D is uncertain. Trimming removed 5 bases at V and 8 bases at J, with 12 bases between. The CDR3 loop spans 11 amino acids. CDR1 and CDR2 from the germline V gene are SQVTM and ANQGSEA. The CDR3 loop is CSVRLSDGYTF. The CDR3 region has the DNA TGCAGCGTTCGCCTTAGTGACGGCTACACCTTC.

Only one count was recorded for this clone. The V gene is TRBV9, the J gene TRBJ2-3; 8 nucleotides align to TRBD1. J gave up 4 bases and V 5 bases, and 15 bases lay outside the gene matches. This CDR3 contains 17 residues. Germline-derived CDR1 and CDR2 are SGDLS and YYNGEE. This CDR3 reads CASSPYRTGSSADTQYF. CDR3 sequence (DNA): TGTGCCAGCAGTCCGTACCGGACAGGGAGTTCCGCAGATACGCAGTATTTT.

This rearrangement joins TRBV5-1 to TRBJ2-1; 7 nucleotides match TRBD1. The CDR3 is 14 residues long. J gave up 1 base and V 4 bases, and 2 bases lay outside the gene matches. CDR1 SGHRS and CDR2 YFSETQ come from the germline V gene. CDR3 amino acids: CASSGDSSYNEQFF. CDR3 bases: TGCGCCAGCAGCGGGGACAGTTCCTACAATGAGCAGTTCTTC.

The chain employs TRBV19 and TRBJ1-5, with TRBD1 matching 7 bases. Germline CDR1 is LNHDA and CDR2 is SQIVND (reference sequence). With V trimmed by 2 bases and J by 2 bases, 0 bases remained unmatched. The CDR3 has 14 amino acids. The CDR3 bases are TGTGCCAGTAGTATACAGGGGGGCAATCAGCCCCAGCATTTT. Amino acid sequence: CASSIQGGNQPQHF. The full variable domain, rest sourced from reference TRBV19 and TRBJ1-5, is DGGITQSPKYLFRKEGQNVTLSCEQNLNHDAMYWYRQDPGQGLRLIYYSQIVNDFQKGDIAEGYSVSREKKESFPLTVTSAQKNPTAFYLCASSIQGGNQPQHFGDGTRLSIL.